This T cell receptor beta chain emerged from a study of T-cell memory formation after mild COVID-19. Germline CDR1 SEHNR, CDR2 FQNEAQ (reference sequence). The CDR3 extends over 15 amino acids. V trimming: 7 bases; J trimming: 4 bases; junction bases outside the gene matches: 10. TCRdb itself ran the 5' RACE reads through MiXCR, one entry per CDR3 protein. The sample lists approximately 400,000 distinct CDR3 sequences, 24% occurring once. This clonotype was seen a few times. The sequence came from an adult woman who had mild COVID-19 (a few samples of this study predate the infection). Cell type and time point are not known. V and J are TRBV7-9 and TRBJ2-5; 9 nucleotides match TRBD1. Specimen: PBMCs or a T cell subset sorted from them (not recorded which). CDR3: CASTHRDREGETQYF. The CDR3 bases are TGTGCCAGCACTCACCGGGACAGGGAGGGAGAGACCCAGTACTTC. The whole variable domain, remainder taken from reference TRBV7-9 and TRBJ2-5, is DTGVSQNPRHKITKRGQNVTFRCDPISEHNRLYWYRQTLGQGPEFLTYFQNEAQLEKSRLLSDRFSAERPKGSFSTLEIQRTEQGDSAMYLCASTHRDREGETQYFGPGTRLLVL.